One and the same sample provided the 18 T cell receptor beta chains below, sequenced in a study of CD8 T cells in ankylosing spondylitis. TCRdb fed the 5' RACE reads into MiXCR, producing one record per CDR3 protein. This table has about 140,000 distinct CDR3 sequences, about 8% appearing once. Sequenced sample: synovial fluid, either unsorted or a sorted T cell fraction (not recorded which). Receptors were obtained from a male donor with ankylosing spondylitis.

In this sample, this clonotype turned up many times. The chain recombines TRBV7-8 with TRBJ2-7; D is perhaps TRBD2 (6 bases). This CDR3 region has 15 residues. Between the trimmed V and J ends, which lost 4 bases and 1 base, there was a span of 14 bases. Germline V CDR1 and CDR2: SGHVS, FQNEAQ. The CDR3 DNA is TGTGCCAGCAGCTCGGGCTGGCGGGGTTCCTACGAGCAGTACTTC. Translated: CASSSGWRGSYEQYF.

CDR3 nucleotide sequence: TGCGCCAGCAGCGCCATTACTAGCTCCTACGAGCAGTACTTC. It codes for CASSAITSSYEQYF. The chain uses TRBV5-1 and TRBJ2-7; weak D call: TRBD2 (5 bases). Germline V lookup: CDR1 SGHRS, CDR2 YFSETQ. The V and J ends lost 4 bases and 0 bases respectively, with 11 bases between them. The CDR3 loop spans 14 amino acids.

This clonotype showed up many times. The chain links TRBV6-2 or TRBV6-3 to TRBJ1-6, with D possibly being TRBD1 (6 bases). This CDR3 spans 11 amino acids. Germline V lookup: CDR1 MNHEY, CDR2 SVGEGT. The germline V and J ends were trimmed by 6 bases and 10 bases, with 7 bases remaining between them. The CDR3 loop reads CASSRGSPLHF. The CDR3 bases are TGTGCCAGCAGCAGGGGATCACCCCTCCACTTT.

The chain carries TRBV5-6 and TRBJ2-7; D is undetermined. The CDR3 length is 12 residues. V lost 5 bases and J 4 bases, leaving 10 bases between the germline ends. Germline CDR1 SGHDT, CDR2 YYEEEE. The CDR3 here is CASSSVGYEQYF. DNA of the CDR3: TGTGCCAGCAGTTCCGTGGGGTACGAGCAGTACTTC.

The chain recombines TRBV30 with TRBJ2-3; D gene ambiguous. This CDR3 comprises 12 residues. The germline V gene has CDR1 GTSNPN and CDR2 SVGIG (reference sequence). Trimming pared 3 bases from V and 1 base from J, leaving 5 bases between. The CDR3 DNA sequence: TGTGCCTGGAGGTGGGGCACAGATACGCAGTATTTT. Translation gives CAWRWGTDTQYF.

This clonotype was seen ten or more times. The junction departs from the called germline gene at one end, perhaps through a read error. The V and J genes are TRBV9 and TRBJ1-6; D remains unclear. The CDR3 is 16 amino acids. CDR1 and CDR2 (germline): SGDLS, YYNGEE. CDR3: CASSVASVSDNSPLHF. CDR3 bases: TGTGCCAGCAGCGTAGCGAGCGTCTCCGATAATTCACCCCTCCACTTT. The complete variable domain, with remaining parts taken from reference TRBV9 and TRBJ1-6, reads DSGVTQTPKHLITATGQRVTLRCSPRSGDLSVYWYQQSLDQGLQFLIQYYNGEERAKGNILERFSAQQFPDLHSELNLSSLELGDSALYFCASSVASVSDNSPLHFGNGTRLTVT.

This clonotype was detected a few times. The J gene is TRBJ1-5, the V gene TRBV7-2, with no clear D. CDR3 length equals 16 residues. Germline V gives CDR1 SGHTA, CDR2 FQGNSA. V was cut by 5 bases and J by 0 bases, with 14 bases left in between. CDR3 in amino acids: CASSPKVLYSNQPQHF. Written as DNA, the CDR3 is TGTGCCAGCAGCCCCAAGGTTCTATATAGCAATCAGCCCCAGCATTTT.

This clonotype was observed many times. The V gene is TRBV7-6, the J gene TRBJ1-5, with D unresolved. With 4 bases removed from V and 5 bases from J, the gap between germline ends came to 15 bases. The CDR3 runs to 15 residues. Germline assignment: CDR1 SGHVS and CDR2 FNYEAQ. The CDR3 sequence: CASSSEGGLHQPQHF. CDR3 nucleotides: TGTGCCAGCAGCTCCGAGGGAGGGTTGCATCAGCCCCAGCATTTT.

The CDR3 nucleotides read TGTGCCAGCAGCCTTGGCAGGGTAGGATACACAGATACGCAGTATTTT. This sequence encodes CASSLGRVGYTDTQYF. The rearrangement joins TRBV6-1 to TRBJ2-3; D perhaps matches TRBD1 (5 bases). The CDR3 is 16 amino acids. Trimming took off 6 bases at V and 2 bases at J, with 18 bases between the two ends. In germline, CDR1 is MNHNS, CDR2 SASEGT.

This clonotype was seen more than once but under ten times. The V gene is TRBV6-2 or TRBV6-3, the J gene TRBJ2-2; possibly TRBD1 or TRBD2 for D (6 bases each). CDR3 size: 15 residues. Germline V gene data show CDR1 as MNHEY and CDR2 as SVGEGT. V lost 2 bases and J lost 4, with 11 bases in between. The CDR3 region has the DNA TGTGCCAGCAGTTACGGGGGGCTAGTCACCGGGGAGCTGTTTTTT. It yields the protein CASSYGGLVTGELFF.

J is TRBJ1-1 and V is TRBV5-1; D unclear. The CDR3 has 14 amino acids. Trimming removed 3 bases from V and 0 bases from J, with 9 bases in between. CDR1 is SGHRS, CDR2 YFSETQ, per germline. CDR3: CASSSGDLNTEAFF. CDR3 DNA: TGCGCCAGCAGCTCGGGAGACCTGAACACTGAAGCTTTCTTT.

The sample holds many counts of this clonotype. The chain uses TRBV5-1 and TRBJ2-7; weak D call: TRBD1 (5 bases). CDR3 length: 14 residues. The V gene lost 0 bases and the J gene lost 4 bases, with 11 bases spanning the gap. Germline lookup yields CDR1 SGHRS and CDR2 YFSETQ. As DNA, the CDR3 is TGCGCCAGCAGCTTGGCGCAGGGTACGTACGAGCAGTACTTC. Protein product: CASSLAQGTYEQYF.

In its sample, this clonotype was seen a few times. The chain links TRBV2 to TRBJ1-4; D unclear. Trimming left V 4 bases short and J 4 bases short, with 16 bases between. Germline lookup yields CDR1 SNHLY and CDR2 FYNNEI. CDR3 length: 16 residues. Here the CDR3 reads CASSGERGRLNEKLFF. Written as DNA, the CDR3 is TGTGCCAGCAGTGGGGAAAGAGGACGGCTTAATGAAAAACTGTTTTTT.

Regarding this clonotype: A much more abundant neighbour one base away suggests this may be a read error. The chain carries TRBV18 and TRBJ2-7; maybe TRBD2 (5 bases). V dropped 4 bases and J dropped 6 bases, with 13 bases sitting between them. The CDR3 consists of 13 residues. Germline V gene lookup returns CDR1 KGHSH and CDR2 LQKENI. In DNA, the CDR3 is TGTGCCAGCTCACGGAAAGGGAGAAGCGAGCAGTACTTC. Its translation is CASSRKGRSEQYF. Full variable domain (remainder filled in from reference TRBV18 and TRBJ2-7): NAGVMQNPRHLVRRRGQEARLRCSPMKGHSHVYWYRQLPEEGLKFMVYLQKENIIDESGMPKERFSAEFPKEGPSILRIQQVVRGDSAAYFCASSRKGRSEQYFGPGTRLTVT.

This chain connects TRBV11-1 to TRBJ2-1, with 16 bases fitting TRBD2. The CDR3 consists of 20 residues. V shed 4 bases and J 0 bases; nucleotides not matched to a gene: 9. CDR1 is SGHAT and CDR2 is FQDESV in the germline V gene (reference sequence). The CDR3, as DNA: TGTGCCAGCAGCTCCCGGACGGGACTAGCGGGGGGGGGCTCCTACAATGAGCAGTTCTTC. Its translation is CASSSRTGLAGGGSYNEQFF. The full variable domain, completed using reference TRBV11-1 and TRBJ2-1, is EAEVAQSPRYKITEKSQAVAFWCDPISGHATLYWYRQILGQGPELLVQFQDESVVDDSQLPKDRFSAERLKGVDSTLKIQPAELGDSAMYLCASSSRTGLAGGGSYNEQFFGPGTRLTVL.

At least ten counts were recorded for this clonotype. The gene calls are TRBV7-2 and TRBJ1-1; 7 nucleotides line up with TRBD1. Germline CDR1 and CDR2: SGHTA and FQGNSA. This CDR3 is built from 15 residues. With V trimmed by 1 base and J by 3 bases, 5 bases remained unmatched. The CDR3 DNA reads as TGTGCCAGCAGCTTAGATAGCAGGGGGGACACTGAAGCTTTCTTT. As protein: CASSLDSRGDTEAFF.

CDR3 protein: CASSVGSGGYEQYF. CDR3 sequence (DNA): TGTGCCAGCAGCGTAGGTAGCGGGGGCTACGAGCAGTACTTC. The gene calls are TRBV9 and TRBJ2-7; 9 bases align to TRBD2. CDR1 and CDR2 (germline): SGDLS, YYNGEE. J lost 3 bases, V lost 0 bases, and 1 base had no gene match. The CDR3 length is 14 residues.

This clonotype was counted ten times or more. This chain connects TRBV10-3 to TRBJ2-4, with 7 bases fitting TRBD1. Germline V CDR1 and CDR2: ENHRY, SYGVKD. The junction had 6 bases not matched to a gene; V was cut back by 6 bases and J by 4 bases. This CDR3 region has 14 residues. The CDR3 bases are TGTGCCATCAGCCCGACAGGGCTTAAAAACATTCAGTACTTC. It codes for CAISPTGLKNIQYF.